A selection of T cell receptor beta chains follows, all from one sample in a study of regulatory T cells in long-lasting Graves disease. TCRdb reprocessed the multiplex PCR reads via MiXCR and lists one record per CDR3 protein. The sample has some 410,000 distinct CDR3 sequences, about a sixth seen once. These records were also assigned to another study, of T cells in Graves' hyperthyroidism and ophthalmopathy.

Sequencing used peripheral blood mononuclear cells (PBMCs), obtained at new diagnosis, from a patient treated with antithyroid drugs. The receptor set was obtained from a woman in her twenties or thirties with Graves disease. Both conserved end residues are part of each CDR3. The order of the fields is V gene, J gene, D gene, clone size, CDR3 protein, CDR3 DNA. D genes are given only for firm matches. Expanded clones are given a class, and other clones once, few, many or no size at all.

TRBV27	TRBJ1-2	.	.	CASRQANYGYTF	TGTGCCAGTAGACAGGCTAACTATGGCTACACCTTC
TRBV2	TRBJ2-1	TRBD2	.	CASSPRALAAYRDEQFF	TGTGCCAGCAGTCCCCGGGCGCTAGCGGCCTACCGCGATGAGCAGTTCTTC
TRBV10-3	TRBJ2-2	TRBD1	many	CAISRDRYTGELFF	TGTGCCATCAGTCGGGACAGGTACACCGGGGAGCTGTTTTTT
TRBV20-1	TRBJ2-7	.	.	CSARVRGSYEQYF	TGCAGTGCTAGAGTAAGGGGGAGCTACGAGCAGTACTTC
TRBV4-3	TRBJ1-3	.	.	CASSPSGGRSGNTIYF	TGCGCCAGCAGCCCCTCCGGGGGAAGGTCTGGAAACACCATATATTTT
TRBV29-1	TRBJ1-1	.	many	CSVVGLRENTEAFF	TGCAGCGTTGTAGGGTTACGGGAGAACACTGAAGCTTTCTTT
TRBV11-2	TRBJ1-5	TRBD1	.	CASRKGTGYYQPQHF	TGTGCCAGCAGAAAAGGGACAGGCTACTATCAGCCCCAGCATTTT
TRBV9	TRBJ2-1	.	.	CASSVDRGASSGEQFF	TGTGCCAGCAGCGTAGATCGGGGGGCTTCGTCTGGTGAGCAGTTCTTC
TRBV28	TRBJ1-1	TRBD1	many	CASSPLGTGQVNTEAFF	TGTGCCAGCAGTCCTCTTGGGACAGGACAAGTGAACACTGAAGCTTTCTTT
TRBV20-1	TRBJ2-7	.	.	CSATKGSREQYF	TGCAGTGCTACCAAGGGGTCGCGAGAGCAGTACTTC
TRBV28	TRBJ2-1	.	many	CASSLSWRELNEQFF	TGTGCCAGCAGTTTATCATGGCGGGAACTGAATGAGCAGTTCTTC
TRBV7-3	TRBJ2-5	.	many	CASSLLGGAGETQYF	TGTGCCAGCAGCTTATTGGGGGGCGCTGGAGAGACCCAGTACTTC
TRBV6-2/TRBV6-3	TRBJ2-2	TRBD1	few	CASSYSPVGQLNTGELFF	TGTGCCAGCAGTTACTCCCCGGTGGGACAGTTAAACACCGGGGAGCTGTTTTTT
TRBV20-1	TRBJ2-2	TRBD2	many	CSARDTSGRLGNTGELFF	TGCAGTGCTAGAGATACTAGCGGGAGACTGGGGAACACCGGGGAGCTGTTTTTT
TRBV5-1	TRBJ1-5	.	many	CASSFIGGTNQPQHF	TGTGCCAGCAGCTTCATTGGGGGAACCAATCAGCCCCAGCATTTT
TRBV19	TRBJ1-2	TRBD1	few	CASSPETGDYGYTF	TGTGCCAGTAGTCCGGAGACAGGGGACTATGGCTACACCTTC
TRBV28	TRBJ1-2	TRBD1	many	CASRTTGQGYGYTF	TGTGCCAGCAGGACGACAGGGCAGGGCTATGGCTACACCTTC
TRBV28	TRBJ2-6	.	many	CASSLRTALSGANVLTF	TGTGCCAGCAGTTTACGGACAGCCCTCTCTGGGGCCAACGTCCTGACTTTC
TRBV12-3/TRBV12-4	TRBJ2-3	.	many	CASSRPDTDTQYF	TGTGCCAGCAGCCGACCCGACACAGATACGCAGTATTTT
TRBV9	TRBJ2-1	TRBD2	.	CASASGGPHNEQFF	TGTGCCAGCGCCTCGGGAGGACCGCACAATGAGCAGTTCTTC
TRBV19	TRBJ1-5	TRBD1	few	CASSILGTGLNQPQHF	TGTGCCAGTAGTATTCTCGGGACAGGGCTTAATCAGCCCCAGCATTTT
TRBV25-1	TRBJ2-1	TRBD1	.	CASSEDRVPHNEQFF	TGTGCCAGCAGTGAGGACAGGGTCCCCCACAATGAGCAGTTCTTC
TRBV28	TRBJ2-5	.	many	CASSLRNRQETQYF	TGTGCCAGCAGTTTGAGGAACAGGCAAGAGACCCAGTACTTC
TRBV27	TRBJ1-5	.	many	CASSLFGTLPDQPQHF	TGTGCCAGCAGTTTATTTGGGACTCTCCCCGATCAGCCCCAGCATTTT
TRBV4-1	TRBJ1-2	.	many	CASSQDLAVYAGNYGYTF	TGCGCCAGCAGCCAAGATCTCGCTGTATACGCGGGGAACTATGGCTACACCTTC
TRBV28	TRBJ1-5	.	few	CANSFQGARQSNQPQHF	TGTGCCAACAGTTTCCAAGGGGCCAGACAGAGCAATCAGCCCCAGCATTTT
TRBV12-3/TRBV12-4	TRBJ2-7	TRBD2	many	CASSLASGQAGAYEQYF	TGTGCCAGCAGTTTAGCGTCCGGTCAAGCGGGAGCCTACGAGCAGTACTTC
TRBV7-2	TRBJ1-2	TRBD1	.	CASSLGQGVGPYTF	TGTGCCAGCAGCTTAGGGCAGGGGGTAGGACCATACACCTTC
TRBV29-1	TRBJ1-4	.	.	CSVDTGVNEKLFF	TGCAGCGTTGACACGGGGGTTAATGAAAAACTGTTTTTT
TRBV3-1	TRBJ2-2	.	many	CASSGRELFF	TGTGCCAGCAGCGGCCGGGAGCTGTTTTTT
TRBV20-1	TRBJ2-3	TRBD2	many	CSAQNLAGANTQYF	TGCAGTGCTCAAAATCTAGCGGGAGCCAATACGCAGTATTTT
TRBV20-1	TRBJ1-6	.	few	CSAGRPASHNSPLHF	TGCAGTGCTGGGAGACCGGCCAGCCATAATTCACCCCTCCACTTT
TRBV7-2	TRBJ1-2	.	many	CASSLAWGNYGYTF	TGTGCCAGCAGCTTAGCGTGGGGGAACTATGGCTACACCTTC
TRBV7-9	TRBJ2-1	TRBD2	.	CASISTGLAGFNEQFF	TGTGCCAGCATCTCCACAGGACTAGCGGGATTCAATGAGCAGTTCTTC
TRBV10-3	TRBJ2-1	.	.	CATGAEGGPYNGRFF	TGTGCCACGGGGGCGGAGGGAGGGCCCTACAATGGGCGGTTCTTC
TRBV29-1	TRBJ1-2	.	few	CSVQKQATLRGYTF	TGCAGCGTTCAGAAACAGGCCACCCTGAGGGGCTACACCTTC
TRBV30	TRBJ1-1	.	many	CAWLRQVPNTEAFF	TGTGCCTGGTTGCGGCAGGTCCCCAACACTGAAGCTTTCTTT
TRBV12-3/TRBV12-4	TRBJ2-1	TRBD2	.	CASHSPSGTSGRASSYNEQFF	TGTGCCAGCCATTCTCCCTCTGGGACTAGCGGGAGGGCCAGCTCCTACAATGAGCAGTTCTTC
TRBV28	TRBJ1-2	TRBD1	.	CASSLLTRGGYTF	TGTGCCAGCAGTCTCCTAACCAGGGGGGGCTACACCTTC
TRBV15	TRBJ1-1	.	.	CATSRDVLNTEAFF	TGTGCCACCAGCCGAGACGTCTTAAACACTGAAGCTTTCTTT
TRBV20-1	TRBJ2-3	.	many	CSAFPLVSTDTQYF	TGCAGTGCGTTCCCCCTGGTCAGCACAGATACGCAGTATTTT
TRBV5-1	TRBJ1-2	TRBD1	many	CASSLGQGADGYTF	TGCGCCAGCAGCCTAGGACAGGGGGCGGATGGCTACACCTTC